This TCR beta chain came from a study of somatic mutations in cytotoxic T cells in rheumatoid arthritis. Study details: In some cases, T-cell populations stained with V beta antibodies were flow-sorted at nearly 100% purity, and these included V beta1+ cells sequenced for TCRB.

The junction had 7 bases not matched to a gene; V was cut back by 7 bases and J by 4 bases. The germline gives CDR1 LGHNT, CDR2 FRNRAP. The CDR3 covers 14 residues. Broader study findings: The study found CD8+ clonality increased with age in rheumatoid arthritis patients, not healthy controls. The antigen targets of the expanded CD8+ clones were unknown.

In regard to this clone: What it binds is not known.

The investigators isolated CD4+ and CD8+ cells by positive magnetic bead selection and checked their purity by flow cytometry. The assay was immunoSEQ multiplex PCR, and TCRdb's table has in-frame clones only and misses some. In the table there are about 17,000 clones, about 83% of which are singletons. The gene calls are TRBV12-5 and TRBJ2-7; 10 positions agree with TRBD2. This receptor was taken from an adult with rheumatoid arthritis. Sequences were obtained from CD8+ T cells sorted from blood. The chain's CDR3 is CASALSGGMYEQYF. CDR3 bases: TGTGCTAGTGCCCTTAGCGGGGGGATGTACGAGCAGTACTTC.